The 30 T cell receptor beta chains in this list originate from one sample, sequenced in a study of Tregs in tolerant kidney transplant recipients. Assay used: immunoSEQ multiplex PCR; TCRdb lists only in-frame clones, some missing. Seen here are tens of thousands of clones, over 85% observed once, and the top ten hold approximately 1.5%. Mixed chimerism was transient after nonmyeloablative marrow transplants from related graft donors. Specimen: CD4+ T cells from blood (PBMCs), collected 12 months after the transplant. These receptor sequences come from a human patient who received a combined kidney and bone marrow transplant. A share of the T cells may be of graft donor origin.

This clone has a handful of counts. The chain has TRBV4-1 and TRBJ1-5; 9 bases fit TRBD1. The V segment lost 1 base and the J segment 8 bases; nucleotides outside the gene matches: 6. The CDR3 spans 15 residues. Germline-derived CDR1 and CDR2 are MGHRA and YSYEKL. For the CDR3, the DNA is TGCGCCAGCAGCCAAGGGGGGACAGGGTATGAGCCCCAGCATTTT. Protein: CASSQGGTGYEPQHF.

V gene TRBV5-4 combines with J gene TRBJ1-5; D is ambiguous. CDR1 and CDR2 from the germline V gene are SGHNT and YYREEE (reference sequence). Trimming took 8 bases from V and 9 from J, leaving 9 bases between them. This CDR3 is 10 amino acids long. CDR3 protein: CASTRRPQHF. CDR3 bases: TGTGCCAGTACCAGAAGGCCCCAGCATTTT.

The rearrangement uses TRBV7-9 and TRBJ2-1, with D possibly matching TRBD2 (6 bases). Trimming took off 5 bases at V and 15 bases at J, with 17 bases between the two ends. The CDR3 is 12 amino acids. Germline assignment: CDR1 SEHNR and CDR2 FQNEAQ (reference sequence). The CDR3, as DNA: TGTGCCAGCAGCCCCCCGGGACTTCAACTGTTCTTC. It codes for CASSPPGLQLFF.

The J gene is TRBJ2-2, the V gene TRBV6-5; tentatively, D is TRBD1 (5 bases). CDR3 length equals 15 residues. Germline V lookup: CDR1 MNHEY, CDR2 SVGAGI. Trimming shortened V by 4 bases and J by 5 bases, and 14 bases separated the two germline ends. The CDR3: CASSLQGRVTGELFF. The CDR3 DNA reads TGTGCCAGCAGTTTGCAGGGCCGGGTTACCGGGGAGCTGTTTTTT.

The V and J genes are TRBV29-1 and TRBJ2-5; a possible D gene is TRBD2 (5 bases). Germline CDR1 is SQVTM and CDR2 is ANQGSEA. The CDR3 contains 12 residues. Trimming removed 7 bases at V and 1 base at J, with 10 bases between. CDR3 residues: CSATRVQETQYF. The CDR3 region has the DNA TGCAGCGCTACTAGAGTCCAAGAGACCCAGTACTTC.

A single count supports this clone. The CDR3 bases are TGTGCCAGCAGTAGCAACAGGGGGTCGGTGTCCTACGAGCAGTACTTC. Its protein product is CASSSNRGSVSYEQYF. The chain couples TRBV28 to TRBJ2-7; 8 positions match TRBD1. The ends lost 5 bases at V and 1 base at J; junction bases unmatched: 10. This CDR3 is 16 amino acids long. Germline CDR1 MDHEN, CDR2 SYDVKM.

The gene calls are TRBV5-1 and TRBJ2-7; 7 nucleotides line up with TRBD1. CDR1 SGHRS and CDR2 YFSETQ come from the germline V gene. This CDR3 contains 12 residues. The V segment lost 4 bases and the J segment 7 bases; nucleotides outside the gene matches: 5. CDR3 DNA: TGCGCCAGCAGCGCGGACAGGCATGAGCAGTACTTC. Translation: CASSADRHEQYF.

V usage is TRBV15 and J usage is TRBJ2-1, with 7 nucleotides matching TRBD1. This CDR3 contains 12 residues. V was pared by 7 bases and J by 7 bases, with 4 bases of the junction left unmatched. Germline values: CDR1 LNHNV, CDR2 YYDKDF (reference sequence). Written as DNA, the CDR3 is TGTGCCACCAACAGGGGCAGTAATGAGCAGTTCTTC. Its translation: CATNRGSNEQFF.

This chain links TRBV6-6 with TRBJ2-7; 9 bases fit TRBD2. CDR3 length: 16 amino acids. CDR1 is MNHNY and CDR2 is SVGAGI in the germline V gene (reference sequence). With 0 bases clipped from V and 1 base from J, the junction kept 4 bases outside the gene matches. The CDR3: CASSYSRGGRSYEQYF. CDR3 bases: TGTGCCAGCAGTTACTCGCGGGGGGGTAGGTCCTACGAGCAGTACTTC.

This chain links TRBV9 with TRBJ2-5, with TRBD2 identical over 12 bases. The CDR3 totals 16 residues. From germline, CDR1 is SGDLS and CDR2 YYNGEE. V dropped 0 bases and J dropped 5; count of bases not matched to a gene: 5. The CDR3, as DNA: TGTGCCAGCAGCGTAGGGAGTCTAGCGGGAGGGGAGACCCAGTACTTC. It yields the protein CASSVGSLAGGETQYF.

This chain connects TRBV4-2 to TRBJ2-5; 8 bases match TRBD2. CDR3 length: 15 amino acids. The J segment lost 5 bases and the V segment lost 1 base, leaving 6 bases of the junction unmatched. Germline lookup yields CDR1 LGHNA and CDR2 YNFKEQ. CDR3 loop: CASSQAVAGRETQYF. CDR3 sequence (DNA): TGTGCCAGCAGCCAAGCGGTAGCGGGGAGGGAGACCCAGTACTTC.

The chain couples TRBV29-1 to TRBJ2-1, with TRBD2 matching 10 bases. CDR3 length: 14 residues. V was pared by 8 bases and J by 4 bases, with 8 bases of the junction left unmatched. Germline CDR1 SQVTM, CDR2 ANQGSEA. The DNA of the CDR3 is TGCAGCATCCGACGGACTAGCGGATACAATGAGCAGTTCTTC. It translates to CSIRRTSGYNEQFF.

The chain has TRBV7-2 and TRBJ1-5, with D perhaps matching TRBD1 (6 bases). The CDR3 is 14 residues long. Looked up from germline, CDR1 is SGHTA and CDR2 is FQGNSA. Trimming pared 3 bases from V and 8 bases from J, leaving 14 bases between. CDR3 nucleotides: TGTGCCAGCAGCTTCACAGGGTCGAAGAAGCCCCAGCATTTT. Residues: CASSFTGSKKPQHF. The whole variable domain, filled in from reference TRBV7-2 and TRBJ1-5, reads GAGVSQSPSNKVTEKGKDVELRCDPISGHTALYWYRQSLGQGLEFLIYFQGNSAPDKSGLPSDRFSAERTGGSVSTLTIQRTQQEDSAVYLCASSFTGSKKPQHFGDGTRLSIL.

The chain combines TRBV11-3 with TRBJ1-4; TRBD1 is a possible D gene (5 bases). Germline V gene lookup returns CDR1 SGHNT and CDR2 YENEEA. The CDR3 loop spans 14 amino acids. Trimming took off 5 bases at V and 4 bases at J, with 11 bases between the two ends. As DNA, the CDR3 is TGTGCCAGCAGCCAGACAGACTTTAATGAAAAACTGTTTTTT. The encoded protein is CASSQTDFNEKLFF.

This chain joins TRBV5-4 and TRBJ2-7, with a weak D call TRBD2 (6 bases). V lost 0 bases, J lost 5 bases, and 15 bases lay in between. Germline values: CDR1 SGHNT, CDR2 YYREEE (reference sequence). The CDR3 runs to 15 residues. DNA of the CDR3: TGTGCCAGCAGCTTGGATGTTGGGGGGTTCAACGAGCAGTACTTC. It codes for CASSLDVGGFNEQYF.

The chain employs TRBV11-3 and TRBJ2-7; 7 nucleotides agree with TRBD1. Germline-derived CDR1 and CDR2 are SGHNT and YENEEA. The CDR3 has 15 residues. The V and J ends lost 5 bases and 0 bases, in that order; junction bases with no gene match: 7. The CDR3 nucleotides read TGTGCCAGCAGCCCCATTCGGACAGGCTCCTACGAGCAGTACTTC. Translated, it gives CASSPIRTGSYEQYF.

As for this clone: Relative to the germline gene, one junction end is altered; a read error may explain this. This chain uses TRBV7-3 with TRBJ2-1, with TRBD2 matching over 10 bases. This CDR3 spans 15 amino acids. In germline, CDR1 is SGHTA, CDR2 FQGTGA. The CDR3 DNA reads TGTGCCAGCAGCCTAACTAGCGGGGTATACAATGAGCAGTTCTTC. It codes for CASSLTSGVYNEQFF.

As DNA, the CDR3 is TGTGCCAGCAGCTTAAAGGGACAGGGGATCACAGATACGCAGTATTTT. It specifies CASSLKGQGITDTQYF. V gene TRBV7-9 combines with J gene TRBJ2-3, with TRBD1 matching over 10 bases. Germline-derived CDR1 and CDR2 are SEHNR and FQNEAQ (reference sequence). V lost 2 bases, J lost 2 bases, and 4 bases stayed unmatched. This CDR3 is built from 16 residues.

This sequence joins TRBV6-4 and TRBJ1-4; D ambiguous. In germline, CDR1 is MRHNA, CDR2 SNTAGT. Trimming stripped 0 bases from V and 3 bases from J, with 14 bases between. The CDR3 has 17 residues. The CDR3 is CASSDSGGNGANEKLFF. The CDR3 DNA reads TGTGCCAGCAGTGACTCAGGAGGAAACGGGGCTAATGAAAAACTGTTTTTT.

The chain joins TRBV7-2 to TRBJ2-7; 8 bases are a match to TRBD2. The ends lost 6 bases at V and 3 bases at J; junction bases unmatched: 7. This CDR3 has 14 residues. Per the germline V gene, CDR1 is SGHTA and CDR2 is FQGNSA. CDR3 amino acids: CASRESGGFYEQYF. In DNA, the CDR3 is TGTGCCAGCAGAGAAAGCGGGGGATTCTACGAGCAGTACTTC.

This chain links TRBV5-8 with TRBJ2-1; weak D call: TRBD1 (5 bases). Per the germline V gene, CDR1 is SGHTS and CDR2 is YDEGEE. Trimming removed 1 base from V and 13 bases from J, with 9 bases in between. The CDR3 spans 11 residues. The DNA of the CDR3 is TGTGCCAGCAGCTTGTTACAGGAACAGTTCTTC. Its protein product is CASSLLQEQFF.

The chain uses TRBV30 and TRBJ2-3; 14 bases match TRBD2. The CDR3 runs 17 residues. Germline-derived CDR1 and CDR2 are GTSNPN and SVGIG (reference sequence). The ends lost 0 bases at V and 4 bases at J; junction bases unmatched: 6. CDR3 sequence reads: CAWSVPGTSGGPDTQYF. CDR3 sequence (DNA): TGTGCCTGGAGTGTACCTGGGACTAGCGGGGGTCCAGATACGCAGTATTTT. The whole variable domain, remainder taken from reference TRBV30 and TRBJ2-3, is SQTIHQWPATLVQPVGSPLSLECTVEGTSNPNLYWYRQAAGRGLQLLFYSVGIGQISSEVPQNLSASRPQDRQFILSSKKLLLSDSGFYLCAWSVPGTSGGPDTQYFGPGTRLTVL.

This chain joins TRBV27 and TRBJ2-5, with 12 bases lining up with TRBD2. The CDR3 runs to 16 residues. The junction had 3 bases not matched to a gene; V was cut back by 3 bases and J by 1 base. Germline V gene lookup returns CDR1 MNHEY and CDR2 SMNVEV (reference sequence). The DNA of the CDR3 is TGTGCCAGCAGTTTCCTAGCGGGAGGGATCCAAGAGACCCAGTACTTC. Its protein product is CASSFLAGGIQETQYF.

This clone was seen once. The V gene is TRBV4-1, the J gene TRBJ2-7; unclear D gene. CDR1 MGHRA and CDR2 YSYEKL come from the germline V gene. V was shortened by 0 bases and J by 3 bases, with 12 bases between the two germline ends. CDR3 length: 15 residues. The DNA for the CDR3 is TGCGCCAGCAGCCAAGATCCGCTGGGCCTCTACGAGCAGTACTTC. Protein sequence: CASSQDPLGLYEQYF.

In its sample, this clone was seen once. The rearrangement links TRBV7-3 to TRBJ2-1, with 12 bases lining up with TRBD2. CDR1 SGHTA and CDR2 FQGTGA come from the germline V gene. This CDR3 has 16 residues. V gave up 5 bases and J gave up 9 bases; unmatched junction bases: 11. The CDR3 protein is CASSTRTSGIACEQFF. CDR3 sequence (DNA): TGTGCCAGCAGCACCCGGACTAGCGGGATAGCATGTGAGCAGTTCTTC.

CDR3 sequence reads: CASSPLAVYSGANVLTF. In nucleotides, the CDR3 is TGTGCCAGTAGTCCCCTGGCGGTTTACTCTGGGGCCAACGTCCTGACTTTC. The chain uses TRBV19 and TRBJ2-6, with no clear D. V was clipped by 5 bases and J by 0 bases, with 14 bases between them. The CDR3 covers 17 residues. Germline values: CDR1 LNHDA, CDR2 SQIVND (reference sequence).

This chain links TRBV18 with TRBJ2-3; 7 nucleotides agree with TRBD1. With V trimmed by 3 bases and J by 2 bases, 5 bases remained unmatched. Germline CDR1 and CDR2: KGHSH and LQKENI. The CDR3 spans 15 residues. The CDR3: CASSPYTGATDTQYF. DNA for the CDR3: TGTGCCAGCTCACCCTATACAGGGGCCACAGATACGCAGTATTTT. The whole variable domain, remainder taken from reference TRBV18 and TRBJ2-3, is NAGVMQNPRHLVRRRGQEARLRCSPMKGHSHVYWYRQLPEEGLKFMVYLQKENIIDESGMPKERFSAEFPKEGPSILRIQQVVRGDSAAYFCASSPYTGATDTQYFGPGTRLTVL.

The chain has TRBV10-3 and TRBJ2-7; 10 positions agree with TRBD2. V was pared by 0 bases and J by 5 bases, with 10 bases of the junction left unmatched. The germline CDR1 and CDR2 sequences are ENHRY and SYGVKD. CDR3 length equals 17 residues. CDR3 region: CAISESAGSGRGNEQYF. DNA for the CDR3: TGTGCCATCAGTGAGTCCGCTGGGAGCGGGAGGGGTAACGAGCAGTACTTC.

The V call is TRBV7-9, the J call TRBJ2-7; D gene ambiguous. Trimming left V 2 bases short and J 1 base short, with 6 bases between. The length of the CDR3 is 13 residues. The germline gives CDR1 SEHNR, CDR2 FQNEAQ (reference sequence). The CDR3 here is CASSLSGSYEQYF. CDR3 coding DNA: TGTGCCAGCAGCTTATCAGGTTCCTACGAGCAGTACTTC.

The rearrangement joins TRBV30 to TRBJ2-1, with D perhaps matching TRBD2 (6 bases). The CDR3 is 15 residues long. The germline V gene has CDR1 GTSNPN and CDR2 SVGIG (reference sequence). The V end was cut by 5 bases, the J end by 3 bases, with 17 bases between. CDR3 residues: CAWEEAGLGYNEQFF. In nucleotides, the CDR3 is TGTGCCTGGGAAGAGGCGGGACTTGGCTACAATGAGCAGTTCTTC.